This T cell receptor (beta chain) came from a study of shared clonotypes between healthy human individuals (dated by TCRdb to 2019 to 2021). About the full investigation: Three men and a couple of women, aged 18 to 49 years, made up the cohort. To increase sequencing depth and limit assay-specific biases, different laboratories used diverse techniques to prepare libraries and sequence TCR repertoires. To estimate repertoire size and how much clonotype sharing occurs between individuals, the study deeply sequenced the blood TCR repertoires of roughly 5 healthy adults. For each donor, CD4 naive and CD4 memory were each given three plates, CD8 naive was given two plates, and CD8 memory was given one plate. Per donor, leukapheresis produced somewhere between about 0.94 and 10 billion PBMCs.

Using the deep immunoSEQ assay, TCR CDR3 regions were amplified from genomic DNA by multiplex PCR. For each cell subset, the extracted genomic DNA was distributed evenly across all wells of several immunoSEQ 96-well plates, and each plate served as one replicate. Each replicate PCR for sorted subsets received around 200 ng genomic DNA, equal to tens of thousands of T cell genomes. The purified libraries were quantified using a Qubit 3.0 fluorometer, sized with a Bioanalyzer 2100, and then quantified again using the KAPA Library Quantification kit. Each immunoSEQ 96-well plate was sequenced on its own single-read 150-cycle Illumina NextSeq 550 flow cell. Per the original workflow: Because only junctional sequences without quality scores were contained in the immunoSEQ output, filtering matching that applied to full-length reads could not be performed. Sequences were annotated with PyIR, a Python wrapper for IgBLAST v1.9, using IMGT germline references to assign V/J genes and CDR3. Any read was removed if the V/J assignment was weak (E-value above 1e-6), the CDR3 was missing, or the read contained stop codons, out-of-frame junctions, or ambiguous translated residues. A V3J clonotype was defined by an identical inferred V gene, J gene, and CDR3 amino acid sequence. To compute the percentage overlap between repertoires, the number of shared unique clonotypes was divided by the size of the smaller repertoire. Three approaches were used to assess repertoire richness: RTK rarefaction, the Chao1 estimator, and Recon v2.1 estimates of unobserved clonotypes. Generation probabilities were computed with OLGA for all TCRbeta clonotypes obtained by the gDNA method from four donors. TCRdb limited this immuneACCESS table to in-frame rearrangements with V and J called. A share of clones is missing; checked studies link under half to unresolved V genes, and the rest is unexplained. V, J and clone size reflect that table, while D and trimming were determined from the DNA. Across this sample there are over a million clones, with 98% seen only once. Of the sample, about 0.45% is held by the ten largest clones.

Donors were healthy HIV-negative adults with no recently reported acute infections or vaccinations. Only Caucasian adults living in Nashville, Tennessee, USA were represented among the donors. Magnetic negative selection was used to enrich CD4+ T cells, after which naive cells were positively selected on CD45RA and the negative fraction became the memory subset. Blood was collected by leukapheresis, and PBMCs were isolated by Ficoll-Histopaque density gradient centrifugation and then cryopreserved in liquid nitrogen vapor phase. Analytical flow cytometry was used to check the purity and quantity of each magnetically sorted T cell population. Genomic DNA was isolated from every sorted fraction and measured by UV absorbance on a Nanodrop 2000c. As concerns this clone: The antigen this receptor binds is unknown. Nothing much larger sits one base from this clone, and base qualities are not available.

Paper-wide results and their limitations: Sampling was restricted to blood, and TCR repertoires in tissue are likely to differ from TCR repertoires in blood. Pairwise subsampling indicated that sequencing depth was expected to affect the degree of clonotype sharing among donors. Rarefaction of sorted-subset datasets indicated incomplete sequencing despite the large sequencing depth. Higher generation probabilities were observed for clonotypes shared by all four sorted-subset donors than for non-shared clonotypes. Naive subsets generally had larger estimated clonotype richness than memory subsets did. Approximately 5% of naive CD4, 3% to 4% of naive CD8, roughly 2.4% of memory CD4, and roughly 0.4% of memory CD8 clonotypes were shared across four donors. Because the study included a small number of donors, the genetic and exposure-history diversity represented was limited.

From cysteine to phenylalanine, the CDR3 is 14 amino acids long. The sequence is cut down to CDR3 DNA, 42 bases in frame from base 1. Reading the germline V gene gives CDR1 SGHRS and CDR2 YFSETQ. The junction carries 11 bases between V and J, which are trimmed by 0 bases and 7 bases respectively. The sample consisted of naive CD4+ T cells sorted from blood. According to the study, the label for this sample's cell subset or site signals: CD45RA+ positively selected. The TCR originated in a man aged 30 to 45 in good health. Recombination connected TRBV5-1 to TRBJ2-1; TRBD2 is a possible D gene, resting on 5 matching bases. The bases read TGCGCCAGCAGCTTGGAAAGGACTGTGAATGAGCAGTTCTTC. This codes for CASSLERTVNEQFF.